The clone carrying this T cell receptor (beta chain) turned up a few times. Its antigen is not known. The sample originates from a study of cytomegalovirus exposure and HLA in healthy donors. Study conclusions and caveats: Earlier analysis found most TCR beta V segments productive about 87% or about 30% of the time. Based on reports, TCR beta sequences accurately predicted HLA-A and HLA-B alleles for most subjects. Rates of TCR association differed by HLA locus in a later analysis, with DRB1 highest and HLA-C lowest.

This PCR relied on a set of 60 Vbeta primers and 13 Jbeta primers. The repertoire was sequenced with immunoSEQ multiplex PCR; TCRdb's copy has only in-frame clones and lacks some. The table has 150,000 to 200,000 clones, over 80% seen once. This donor's CMV serostatus went unrecorded. CDR1 and CDR2 from the germline V gene are SGHNT and YENEEA. J lost 4 bases, V lost 5 bases, and 3 bases had no gene match. The CDR3 covers 14 residues. The clonotype comes from a human donor in good health. Sequencing input: PBMCs. The chain couples TRBV11-3 to TRBJ2-1, with 9 bases lining up with TRBD1. The CDR3 protein is CASSQGTGYNEQFF. Written as DNA, the CDR3 is TGTGCCAGCAGCCAAGGGACAGGGTACAATGAGCAGTTCTTC.